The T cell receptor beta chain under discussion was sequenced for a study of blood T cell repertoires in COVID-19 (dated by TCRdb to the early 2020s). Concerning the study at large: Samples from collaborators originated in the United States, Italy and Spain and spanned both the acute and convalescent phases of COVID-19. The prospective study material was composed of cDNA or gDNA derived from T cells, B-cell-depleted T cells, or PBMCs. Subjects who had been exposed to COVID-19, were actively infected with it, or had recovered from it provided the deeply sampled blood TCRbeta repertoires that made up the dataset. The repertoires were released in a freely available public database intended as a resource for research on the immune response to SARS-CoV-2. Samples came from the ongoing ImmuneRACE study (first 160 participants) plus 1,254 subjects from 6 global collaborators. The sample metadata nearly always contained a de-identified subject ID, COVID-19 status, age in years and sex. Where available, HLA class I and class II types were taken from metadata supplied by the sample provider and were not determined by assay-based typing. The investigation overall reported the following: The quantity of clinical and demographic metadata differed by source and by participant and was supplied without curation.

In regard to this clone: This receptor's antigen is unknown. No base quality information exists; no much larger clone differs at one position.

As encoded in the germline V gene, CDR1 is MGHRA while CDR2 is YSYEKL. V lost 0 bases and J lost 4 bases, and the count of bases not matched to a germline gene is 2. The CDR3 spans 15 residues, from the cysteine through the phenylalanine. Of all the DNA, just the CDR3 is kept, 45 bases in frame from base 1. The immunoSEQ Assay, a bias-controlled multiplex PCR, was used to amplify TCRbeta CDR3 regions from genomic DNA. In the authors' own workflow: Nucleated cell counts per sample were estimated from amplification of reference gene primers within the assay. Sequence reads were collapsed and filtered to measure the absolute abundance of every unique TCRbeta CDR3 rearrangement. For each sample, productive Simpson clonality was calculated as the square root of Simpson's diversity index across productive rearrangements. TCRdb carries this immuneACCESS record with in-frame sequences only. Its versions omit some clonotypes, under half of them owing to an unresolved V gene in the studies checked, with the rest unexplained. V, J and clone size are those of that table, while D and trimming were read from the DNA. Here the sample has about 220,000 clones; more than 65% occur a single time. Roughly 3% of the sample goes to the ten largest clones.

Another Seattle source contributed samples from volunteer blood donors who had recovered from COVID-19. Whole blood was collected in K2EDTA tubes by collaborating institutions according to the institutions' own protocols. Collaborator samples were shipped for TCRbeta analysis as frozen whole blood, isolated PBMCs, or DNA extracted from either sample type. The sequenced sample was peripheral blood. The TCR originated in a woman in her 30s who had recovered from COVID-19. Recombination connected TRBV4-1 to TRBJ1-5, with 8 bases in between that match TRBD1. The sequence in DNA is TGCGCCAGCAGCCAAGATCACAGGGGGAATCAGCCCCAGCATTTT. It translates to CASSQDHRGNQPQHF.